The clone carrying this TCR beta chain was counted between two and nine times. Its antigen remains unidentified. This CDR3 contains 12 residues. V gave up 1 base and J gave up 12 bases, with 9 bases separating them. From germline, CDR1 is SGHVS and CDR2 FNYEAQ. Each CDR3 protein is one row after TCRdb ran MiXCR on the 5' RACE reads. The table shows fewer than 700,000 distinct CDR3 sequences, with roughly a fifth occurring only once. This sample was included in a study of T-cell memory formation after mild COVID-19. Study-level background: In these data, TCR clusters were largely donor specific. Study-level findings and limits: Chiefly within CM and EM were the contracting CD4+ clones; CD8+ ones were within EMRA.

The clonotype was recovered from an adult woman who had mild COVID-19 (a few samples of this study predate the infection). Cell type and time point are not known. The chain carries TRBV7-6 and TRBJ1-4; D unresolved. The sample consisted of PBMCs or a T cell subset sorted from them (not recorded which). The CDR3 sequence: CASSLDGEELFF. CDR3 DNA: TGTGCCAGCAGCTTAGATGGGGAGGAACTGTTTTTT.